This T cell receptor beta chain was identified in a study of blood T cell repertoires in COVID-19. Study overall: The United States, Italy and Spain supplied acute and convalescent COVID-19 samples. Nucleic acid was either cDNA or gDNA, and it came from T cells, B-cell-depleted T cells, or PBMCs.

The CDR3 contains 16 residues. Germline assignment: CDR1 LNHDA and CDR2 SQIVND (reference sequence). After removal of 6 bases from V and 1 base from J, the junction contained 7 bases not matched to a gene. Original processing methods: Reference gene primer amplification yielded estimated nucleated cell counts. TCRdb's copy holds only in-frame clones and misses some; the assay was immunoSEQ multiplex PCR. V and J calls and clone size are given by that table; D and trimming were obtained from the DNA. The data hold some 150,000 clones, with 85% to 90% observed a single time. This receptor was obtained from an older woman with acute or convalescent COVID-19. Sequencing was done on a sample of peripheral blood. V is TRBV19 and J is TRBJ1-1; 11 positions agree with TRBD1. CDR3 in DNA: TGTGCCAGTAGGAGGCGGGACAGGGGGTCGAACACTGAAGCTTTCTTT. Its protein product is CASRRRDRGSNTEAFF.